This passage covers 9 T cell receptor beta chains from one sample sequenced in a study of CD8 T cells in ankylosing spondylitis. TCRdb used MiXCR to reprocess the 5' RACE reads, holding one entry per CDR3 protein. The sample shows approximately 100,000 distinct CDR3 sequences, 24% of them seen only once. The sequenced sample was synovial fluid, either unsorted or a sorted T cell fraction (not recorded which). These receptors were taken from a male donor with ankylosing spondylitis.

The rearrangement links TRBV5-6 to TRBJ2-5, with TRBD1 identical over 8 bases. This CDR3 contains 16 residues. The V gene's germline CDR1 is SGHDT and CDR2 YYEEEE. The V gene end was trimmed by 3 bases and the J gene end by 0 bases; junction bases not matched to a gene: 7. For the CDR3, the DNA is TGTGCCAGCAGCTCCTTGACAGGGGTATACCAAGAGACCCAGTACTTC. This sequence encodes CASSSLTGVYQETQYF. Combining the CDR3 with reference TRBV5-6 and TRBJ2-5 gives the whole variable domain DAGVTQSPTHLIKTRGQQVTLRCSPKSGHDTVSWYQQALGQGPQFIFQYYEEEERQRGNFPDRFSGHQFPNYSSELNVNALLLGDSALYLCASSSLTGVYQETQYFGPGTRLLVL.

The genes are TRBV27 and TRBJ2-1; 13 bases align to TRBD2. V dropped 4 bases and J dropped 8; count of bases not matched to a gene: 2. Germline lookup yields CDR1 MNHEY and CDR2 SMNVEV (reference sequence). The length of the CDR3 is 14 residues. The CDR3 nucleotides read TGTGCCAGCAGTTGGACTAGCGGGAGAGATGAGCAGTTCTTC. It codes for CASSWTSGRDEQFF.

This clonotype has only a few counts. V is TRBV27 and J is TRBJ2-5, with 9 bases aligning to TRBD1. CDR1 and CDR2 (germline): MNHEY, SMNVEV (reference sequence). This CDR3 is built from 15 residues. V shed 4 bases and J 4 bases; nucleotides not matched to a gene: 7. For the CDR3, the DNA is TGTGCCAGCAGTTCGGGGGGACAGGGCGTAGAGACCCAGTACTTC. Amino acids: CASSSGGQGVETQYF.

This rearrangement joins TRBV7-2 to TRBJ2-3; 7 bases map to TRBD2. The CDR3 loop spans 15 amino acids. CDR1 SGHTA and CDR2 FQGNSA come from the germline V gene. With 1 base clipped from V and 4 bases from J, the junction kept 5 bases outside the gene matches. This chain's CDR3 is CASSLVGGMADTQYF. In DNA form, the CDR3 reads TGTGCCAGCAGCTTAGTGGGAGGGATGGCAGATACGCAGTATTTT.

This chain joins TRBV20-1 and TRBJ2-3; D call uncertain. Trimming removed 8 bases at V and 0 bases at J, with 15 bases between. CDR1 DFQATT and CDR2 SNEGSKA come from the germline V gene (reference sequence). The CDR3 extends over 14 amino acids. The CDR3 DNA follows: TGCAGTTCCCCCCGGCAGGCTAGCACAGATACGCAGTATTTT. This encodes CSSPRQASTDTQYF.

This clonotype occurred a few times. V usage is TRBV7-9 and J usage is TRBJ2-3; unclear D gene. Deletions cut 6 bases from V and 5 bases from J, with 18 bases between. There are 15 residues in the CDR3. Germline V CDR1 and CDR2: SEHNR, FQNEAQ (reference sequence). The CDR3 region is CASRPWVRWGDTQYF. The CDR3 DNA is TGTGCCAGCAGACCGTGGGTTAGGTGGGGAGATACGCAGTATTTT.

V usage is TRBV3-1 and J usage is TRBJ2-5; 10 nucleotides line up with TRBD2. Per the germline V gene, CDR1 is LGHDT and CDR2 is YNNKEL (reference sequence). With V trimmed by 4 bases and J by 1 base, 6 bases remained unmatched. The CDR3 is 16 residues long. The CDR3 bases are TGTGCCAGCAGCCCCCGTCTAGCGGGAGCCCAAGAGACCCAGTACTTC. Protein product: CASSPRLAGAQETQYF.

The rearrangement uses TRBV7-9 and TRBJ2-5, with a weak D call TRBD2 (6 bases). The germline V gene encodes CDR1 SEHNR and CDR2 FQNEAQ (reference sequence). This CDR3 has 16 residues. Deletions cut 5 bases from V and 4 bases from J, with 20 bases between. The CDR3 DNA reads as TGTGCCAGCAGCCCCCCCGGGGGAGGCTACACAGAGACCCAGTACTTC. It yields the protein CASSPPGGGYTETQYF.

The chain is built from TRBV5-8 and TRBJ2-1; D possibly corresponds to TRBD1 (5 bases). V was cut by 4 bases and J by 3 bases, with 8 bases left in between. The CDR3 length is 13 residues. The V gene's germline CDR1 is SGHTS and CDR2 YDEGEE. CDR3 region: CASSRTLYNEQFF. The CDR3 DNA follows: TGTGCCAGCAGCCGGACACTCTACAATGAGCAGTTCTTC. The full variable domain, completed using reference TRBV5-8 and TRBJ2-1, is EAGVTQSPTHLIKTRGQQATLRCSPISGHTSVYWYQQALGLGLQFLLWYDEGEERNRGNFPPRFSGRQFPNYSSELNVNALELEDSALYLCASSRTLYNEQFFGPGTRLTVL.